The 12 T cell receptor beta chains reported below all come from one sample, sequenced in a study of shared clonotypes between healthy human individuals. Cells designated naive CD8 were CD45RO-negative and were positively selected for CCR7, with terminally differentiated effector memory CD45RA+ cells excluded. Repertoires were generated with immunoSEQ multiplex PCR, while TCRdb's copy carries only in-frame clones and drops some. Here the sample spans 800,000 to 950,000 clones, 96% being singletons. The sequencing sample was made of naive CD8+ T cells sorted from blood. Receptors originate from a man aged 25-45 years in good health.

The chain uses TRBV29-1 and TRBJ2-7; no clear D gene. The V gene lost 4 bases and the J gene lost 5 bases, with 15 bases spanning the gap. The CDR3 consists of 13 residues. The germline CDR1 and CDR2 sequences are SQVTM and ANQGSEA. CDR3 sequence (DNA): TGCAGCGTTGTTTCCAGCCAGCGCGACGAGCAGTACTTC. It yields the protein CSVVSSQRDEQYF.

The chain combines TRBV9 with TRBJ2-1; no definite D call. V shed 0 bases and J shed 5 bases, with 3 bases lying between them. CDR1 is SGDLS and CDR2 is YYNGEE in the germline V gene. The CDR3 loop spans 12 amino acids. The CDR3 DNA sequence: TGTGCCAGCAGCGTAGCCGACAATGAGCAGTTCTTC. Amino acid sequence: CASSVADNEQFF.

The rearrangement links TRBV11-2 to TRBJ2-7, with TRBD1 matching over 10 bases. J was trimmed by 2 bases and V by 5 bases; bases with no gene match: 3. There are 14 residues in the CDR3. The V gene's germline CDR1 is SGHAT and CDR2 FQNNGV. The CDR3 DNA reads as TGTGCCAGCAGCACGGGACAGGGGACCTACGAGCAGTACTTC. Its translation is CASSTGQGTYEQYF.

This clone was counted a single time. The chain is built from TRBV27 and TRBJ1-5; D unclear. This CDR3 is built from 17 residues. Germline CDR1 and CDR2: MNHEY and SMNVEV (reference sequence). V was cut by 6 bases and J by 0 bases, with 18 bases left in between. CDR3 coding DNA: TGTGCCAGCAGCCCACTAGGTCCGGCCGCTAGCAATCAGCCCCAGCATTTT. Translated, it gives CASSPLGPAASNQPQHF.

The chain uses TRBV27 and TRBJ1-5, with TRBD1 as a possible D gene (6 bases). Trimming removed 4 bases at V and 0 bases at J, with 16 bases between. This CDR3 is built from 17 residues. The germline V gene encodes CDR1 MNHEY and CDR2 SMNVEV (reference sequence). Here the CDR3 reads CASSSHPTGYSNQPQHF. The CDR3 nucleotides read TGTGCCAGCAGTTCCCACCCGACAGGTTATAGCAATCAGCCCCAGCATTTT.

The chain couples TRBV25-1 to TRBJ1-1; 7 nucleotides agree with TRBD1. Germline-derived CDR1 and CDR2 are MGHDK and SYGVNS. The CDR3 loop spans 13 amino acids. The junction had 6 bases not matched to a gene; V was cut back by 8 bases and J by 3 bases. The CDR3 region has the DNA TGTGCCAGCCAAACAGGGGCGTACACTGAAGCTTTCTTT. Translation: CASQTGAYTEAFF.

This clone was found once. This chain joins TRBV6-4 and TRBJ2-1; 8 bases are a match to TRBD2. V trimming: 0 bases; J trimming: 8 bases; junction bases outside the gene matches: 3. Germline loops: CDR1 MRHNA, CDR2 SNTAGT. The CDR3 is made up of 14 amino acids. CDR3 sequence: CASSDSGGADEQFF. The CDR3, as DNA: TGTGCCAGCAGTGACTCCGGGGGGGCGGATGAGCAGTTCTTC.

The chain joins TRBV30 to TRBJ2-5; the match to TRBD1 covers 10 bases. The CDR3 totals 15 residues. Germline V gene data show CDR1 as GTSNPN and CDR2 as SVGIG (reference sequence). With V trimmed by 0 bases and J by 7 bases, 8 bases remained unmatched. CDR3 amino acids: CAWSVLRTGGGTQYF. CDR3 bases: TGTGCCTGGAGTGTACTAAGGACAGGGGGTGGGACCCAGTACTTC.

The rearrangement uses TRBV11-2 and TRBJ2-2, with 11 bases fitting TRBD2. The CDR3 has 16 residues. In germline, CDR1 is SGHAT, CDR2 FQNNGV. Unmatched junction bases numbered 5, after V lost 1 base and J lost 7 bases. CDR3 bases: TGTGCCAGCAGCTTAGTAGCGGGAGGGCCAGTCGGGGAGCTGTTTTTT. Its protein is CASSLVAGGPVGELFF.

The rearrangement uses TRBV7-3 and TRBJ2-1; D is ambiguous. Between the trimmed V and J ends, which lost 0 bases and 3 bases, there was a span of 6 bases. The CDR3 spans 14 residues. Germline V CDR1 and CDR2: SGHTA, FQGTGA. Here the CDR3 DNA reads TGTGCCAGCAGCTTAACGCGCGACTACAATGAGCAGTTCTTC. As protein: CASSLTRDYNEQFF. The whole variable domain, filled in from reference TRBV7-3 and TRBJ2-1, reads GAGVSQTPSNKVTEKGKYVELRCDPISGHTALYWYRQSLGQGPEFLIYFQGTGAADDSGLPNDRFFAVRPEGSVSTLKIQRTERGDSAVYLCASSLTRDYNEQFFGPGTRLTVL.

This CDR3 is CASSLSGTTTPYEQYF. The CDR3 DNA reads TGTGCCAGCAGCCTGAGCGGGACAACAACCCCCTACGAGCAGTACTTC. This chain uses TRBV9 with TRBJ2-7; tentatively, D is TRBD2 (7 bases). This CDR3 is 16 amino acids long. Looked up from germline, CDR1 is SGDLS and CDR2 is YYNGEE. Trimming removed 4 bases at V and 2 bases at J, with 19 bases between.

The gene calls are TRBV27 and TRBJ1-5; possible D gene TRBD1, 6 bases. The germline V and J ends were trimmed by 6 bases and 8 bases, with 17 bases remaining between them. This CDR3 comprises 14 residues. In germline, CDR1 is MNHEY, CDR2 SMNVEV (reference sequence). The CDR3 sequence is CASSVGQTGKPQHF. DNA for the CDR3: TGTGCCAGCAGCGTAGGACAGACTGGTAAGCCCCAGCATTTT.